A selection of T cell receptor beta chains follows, all from one sample in a study of shared clonotypes between healthy human individuals. Clones were read by immunoSEQ multiplex PCR, and TCRdb kept only the in-frame ones, dropping some. This sample has 550,000 to 650,000 clones, with 95% to 97% found just once. Sequencing was carried out using naive CD8+ T cells sorted from blood. All receptors derive from a woman in her thirties in good health. The CDR3 runs from the conserved cysteine through the conserved F or W. The D gene is left open where the match is weak.

cdr3_nt: TGTGCCAGCACCCAGGGTGGAACTGAAGCTTTCTTT
cdr3_aa: CASTQGGTEAFF
v_call: TRBV27
j_call: TRBJ1-1
cdr3_length: 12
d_call: NA

cdr3_nt: TGTGCCAGCAAATGGGGGGCCTACAATGAGCAGTTCTTC
cdr3_aa: CASKWGAYNEQFF
v_call: TRBV27
j_call: TRBJ2-1
cdr3_length: 13
d_call: NA

cdr3_nt: TGTGCTAGTGGTTTAGGCCGGGACATCGAAGAGACCCAGTACTTC
cdr3_aa: CASGLGRDIEETQYF
v_call: TRBV12-5
j_call: TRBJ2-5
cdr3_length: 15
d_call: NA

cdr3_nt: TGTGCCTGGAGTGTCTTACAGGGGGGCACAGATACGCAGTATTTT
cdr3_aa: CAWSVLQGGTDTQYF
v_call: TRBV30
j_call: TRBJ2-3
cdr3_length: 15
d_call: TRBD1

cdr3_nt: TGCAGCGTTGAAGAAAGTCTAGCGGTTAACACAGATACGCAGTATTTT
cdr3_aa: CSVEESLAVNTDTQYF
v_call: TRBV29-1
j_call: TRBJ2-3
cdr3_length: 16
d_call: TRBD2

cdr3_nt: TGTGCCAGCAGTCCTAACGGACTAGCGGGAGGGCCTGATGAGCAGTTCTTC
cdr3_aa: CASSPNGLAGGPDEQFF
v_call: TRBV28
j_call: TRBJ2-1
cdr3_length: 17
d_call: TRBD2

cdr3_nt: TGTGCCAGCAGCTTGGCAGGGGGCAACTACAATGAGCAGTTCTTC
cdr3_aa: CASSLAGGNYNEQFF
v_call: TRBV5-6
j_call: TRBJ2-1
cdr3_length: 15
d_call: TRBD1

cdr3_nt: TGTGCCAGCAGCCCGAGCTCCTACGAGCAGTACTTC
cdr3_aa: CASSPSSYEQYF
v_call: TRBV7-6
j_call: TRBJ2-7
cdr3_length: 12
d_call: NA

cdr3_nt: TGTGCCAGCGGGAGGGATAACACTGAAGCTTTCTTT
cdr3_aa: CASGRDNTEAFF
v_call: TRBV2
j_call: TRBJ1-1
cdr3_length: 12
d_call: NA

cdr3_nt: TGCAGCGTTGAAATCCGCTCCGGGGACAGGGTTGCCTACGAGCAGTACTTC
cdr3_aa: CSVEIRSGDRVAYEQYF
v_call: TRBV29-1
j_call: TRBJ2-7
cdr3_length: 17
d_call: TRBD1

cdr3_nt: TGTGCCAGCAACGCGGGAACCTCCTACGAGCAGTACTTC
cdr3_aa: CASNAGTSYEQYF
v_call: TRBV27
j_call: TRBJ2-7
cdr3_length: 13
d_call: NA

cdr3_nt: TGTGCCAGCAGTCTGACTAGCGGGACAGAGACCCAGTACTTC
cdr3_aa: CASSLTSGTETQYF
v_call: TRBV27
j_call: TRBJ2-5
cdr3_length: 14
d_call: TRBD2

cdr3_nt: TGTGCCAGCAGTGACTTAGCGGGAGTATCATCAGATACGCAGTATTTT
cdr3_aa: CASSDLAGVSSDTQYF
v_call: TRBV6-1
j_call: TRBJ2-3
cdr3_length: 16
d_call: TRBD2

cdr3_nt: TGTGCCAGCATTGGCAGGGAGGCTGAAGCTTTCTTT
cdr3_aa: CASIGREAEAFF
v_call: TRBV6-1
j_call: TRBJ1-1
cdr3_length: 12
d_call: NA